This T cell receptor beta chain is drawn from a study of T cell responses to AZD1222 COVID-19 vaccine. Second doses that came at about 4 or about 12 weeks were put together. Using immunoSEQ multiplex PCR, the repertoire was profiled, and TCRdb retains in-frame clones only, with some absent. The sample holds 100,000 to 150,000 clones, about nine tenths seen once. V lost 5 bases to trimming and J lost 2 bases; unmatched junction nucleotides: 3. The CDR3 covers 14 residues. Germline V CDR1 and CDR2: MNHEY, SVGAGI. The TCR originated in an adult who received the AZD1222 COVID-19 vaccine. The sequencing here drew on peripheral blood, taken 28 days after the second AZD1222 dose. The V call is TRBV6-5, the J call TRBJ1-5, with 7 bases that match TRBD1. As DNA, the CDR3 is TGTGCCAGCAGTAACAGGGGCGGCAATCAGCCCCAGCATTTT. This sequence encodes CASSNRGGNQPQHF.